This T cell receptor (beta chain) was sequenced in a study of CD8+ T cells in alopecia areata (dated by TCRdb to the late 2010s). Describing the broader study: Treated patients were enrolled in an open-label pilot trial of oral tofacitinib, 5 to 10 mg twice daily, for moderate-to-severe alopecia areata. Scalp clonality was compared among normal scalp (n=4), patchy alopecia areata scalp (n=8), and alopecia totalis/universalis scalp (n=8). Tofacitinib-treated patients had biopsies at baseline and at 4 and 24 weeks of treatment, with a later scalp biopsy in several patients. RNA was extracted with the PAXgene miRNA kit for fixed scalp, the miRNeasy kit for PBMCs, and the RNeasy kit for mouse skin. On the human side, TCRbeta sequencing was run on scalp tissue and on sorted CD4+ and CD8+ peripheral blood T cells from healthy controls and from alopecia areata patients with either patchy or totalis/universalis disease. TCRbeta CDR3 regions were amplified by immunoSEQ multiplex PCR using 35 Vbeta forward and 13 Jbeta reverse primers. Patients received tofacitinib for 6 to 18 months and were then followed off drug for 6 months to check for delayed response and recurrence. In both human patients and the C3H/HeJ mouse model, the study applied high-throughput TCRbeta sequencing to look at T cell clonal expansion in alopecia areata. The paper as a whole reports these results and caveats: Resident alphabeta T cells in normal human skin are also sequenced, complicating scalp TCR repertoire analysis, unlike mouse skin dominated by gammadelta T cells. TCR sequences shared between patients were less clear than in mice, possibly partly because of HLA diversity in the patient population. Compared with normal scalp, lesional scalp, particularly in alopecia totalis/universalis, had higher clonality and more expanded CD8+ clones, which suggests antigenic drive.

In the paper's terms, the time point label means: baseline before oral tofacitinib. Peripheral blood and lesional scalp punch biopsies were obtained from patients with alopecia areata. PBMCs were separated by density centrifugation and stained for CD3, CD4 and CD8, after which CD4+ and CD8+ T cells were sorted on a FACSAria. To prepare the library, the immunoSEQ multiplex PCR assay was applied. RNA was extracted from all samples and reverse transcribed into cDNA as template for TCR sequencing. First-strand cDNA was synthesized using SuperScript III with a 2:1 mix of oligo-dT and random hexamers. A synthetic immune receptor repertoire was used to measure amplification bias, and any remaining bias was corrected computationally. Turning to the authors' computational methods: Raw reads were preprocessed to remove errors, and CDR3 was defined by IMGT conventions from the conserved cysteine to phenylalanine. Clonality was computed as 1 minus the Shannon entropy, with the entropy normalized by log2 of the number of productive unique TCRs. Whether scalp clones were CD4 or CD8 was inferred by matching scalp TCRbeta sequences against CD4 and CD8 repertoires sorted from blood. Here the immuneACCESS table is served through TCRdb, limited to in-frame sequences with V and J called. Missing clones are a known gap in these copies; in checked studies unresolved V genes cover under half, and the rest lacks a known reason. The V and J calls and the clone size are those of that table, but D and trimming were determined from the DNA. The sample table holds under 250,000 clones, of which 50% to 60% were seen once. The ten biggest clones cover approximately 0.45% of the sample.

Trimming removed 11 bases from V and 6 bases from J, leaving 16 bases between the germline ends. The germline V gene specifies MNHEY as CDR1 and SVGAGI as CDR2. From the cysteine up to the phenylalanine, the CDR3 has a length of 12 residues. The CDR3 DNA has 36 bases and is translated from base 1. For this clone: Its antigen is unknown. No base quality information exists; no much larger clone differs at one position.

Recombination linked TRBV6-5 to TRBJ2-5, with the D gene not confidently named. The source is a human donor with alopecia areata. The starting material was CD4+ T cells sorted from blood, obtained at week 0. CDR3 loop: CAAGADVKTQYF. At the DNA level, the sequence is TGTGCCGCCGGCGCGGACGTGAAGACCCAGTACTTC.